This T cell receptor beta chain appears in the sequencing data of a study of ipilimumab plus nivolumab after autologous stem cell transplantation. V gave up 6 bases and J gave up 7 bases, with 12 bases separating them. The CDR3 contains 13 residues. Germline CDR1 MNHNS, CDR2 SASEGT. The assay was immunoSEQ multiplex PCR, and TCRdb's table has in-frame clones only and misses some. The sample has fewer than 25,000 clones; roughly four fifths are singletons. This chain uses TRBV6-1 with TRBJ1-4, with TRBD1 as a possible D gene (5 bases). The TCR was taken from a male donor with diffuse large B-cell lymphoma. The material was PBMCs, obtained in a trial of ipilimumab plus nivolumab as post-transplant consolidation. The DNA for the CDR3 is TGTGCCAGCAGGACCCTTGGGGGTGAAAAACTGTTTTTT. Translating it yields CASRTLGGEKLFF.